This T cell receptor (beta chain) was observed in a study of cytomegalovirus exposure and HLA in healthy donors. Study-wide findings and caveats: Several top significant clusters appeared, in a later analysis, to be linked to common viral pathogens.

The CDR3 loop spans 15 amino acids. Germline V gene data show CDR1 as SGDLS and CDR2 as YYNGEE. The V gene end was trimmed by 1 base and the J gene end by 4 bases; junction bases not matched to a gene: 6. PCR involved 60 Vbeta and 13 Jbeta primers. Profiled with immunoSEQ multiplex PCR; TCRdb holds only in-frame clones, not every one. The table has under 200,000 clones, more than 60% seen once. This clone occurred a few times. Its antigen is still unknown. The chain employs TRBV9 and TRBJ2-5, with 8 bases aligning to TRBD1. The sample comprised PBMCs. This TCR was recovered from a young woman in good health and CMV-seronegative. The CDR3 spells CASSVMDRVRETQYF. CDR3 bases: TGTGCCAGCAGCGTAATGGACAGGGTTCGAGAGACCCAGTACTTC. Using reference TRBV9 and TRBJ2-5 for the parts outside the CDR3, the full variable domain is DSGVTQTPKHLITATGQRVTLRCSPRSGDLSVYWYQQSLDQGLQFLIQYYNGEERAKGNILERFSAQQFPDLHSELNLSSLELGDSALYFCASSVMDRVRETQYFGPGTRLLVL.